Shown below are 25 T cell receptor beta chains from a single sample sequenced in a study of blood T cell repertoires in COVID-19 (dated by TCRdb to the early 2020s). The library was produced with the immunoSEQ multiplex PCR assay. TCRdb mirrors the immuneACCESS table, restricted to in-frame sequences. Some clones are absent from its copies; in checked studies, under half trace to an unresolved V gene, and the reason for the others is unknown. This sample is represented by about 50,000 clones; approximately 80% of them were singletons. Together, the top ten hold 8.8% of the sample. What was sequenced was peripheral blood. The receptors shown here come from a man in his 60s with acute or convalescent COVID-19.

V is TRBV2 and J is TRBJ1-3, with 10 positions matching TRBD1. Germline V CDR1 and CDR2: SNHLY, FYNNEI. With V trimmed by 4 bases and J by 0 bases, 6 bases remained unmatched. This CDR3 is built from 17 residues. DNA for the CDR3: TGTGCCAGCAGTGGGGGGACAGGGGCTAACTCTGGAAACACCATATATTTT. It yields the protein CASSGGTGANSGNTIYF.

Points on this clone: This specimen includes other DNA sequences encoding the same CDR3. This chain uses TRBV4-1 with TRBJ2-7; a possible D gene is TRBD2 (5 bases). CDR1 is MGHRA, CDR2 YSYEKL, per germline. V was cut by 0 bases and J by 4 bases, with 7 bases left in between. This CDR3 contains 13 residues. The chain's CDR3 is CASSQDRGYEQYF. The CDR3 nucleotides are TGCGCCAGCAGCCAAGATCGGGGATACGAGCAGTACTTC.

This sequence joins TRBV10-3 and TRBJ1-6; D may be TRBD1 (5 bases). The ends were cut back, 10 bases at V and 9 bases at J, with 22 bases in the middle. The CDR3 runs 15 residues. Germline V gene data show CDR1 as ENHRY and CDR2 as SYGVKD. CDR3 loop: CATANRGGVSSPLHF. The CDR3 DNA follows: TGTGCCACTGCGAATCGGGGGGGTGTAAGTTCACCCCTCCACTTT.

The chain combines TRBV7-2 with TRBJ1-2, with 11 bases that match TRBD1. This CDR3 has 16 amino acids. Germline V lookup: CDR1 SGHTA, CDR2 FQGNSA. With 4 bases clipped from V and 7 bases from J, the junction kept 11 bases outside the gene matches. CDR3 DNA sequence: TGTGCCAGCAGCTCTCGACTCGGGACAGGGGGAGCTGGCTACACCTTC. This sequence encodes CASSSRLGTGGAGYTF. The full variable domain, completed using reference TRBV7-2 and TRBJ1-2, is GAGVSQSPSNKVTEKGKDVELRCDPISGHTALYWYRQSLGQGLEFLIYFQGNSAPDKSGLPSDRFSAERTGGSVSTLTIQRTQQEDSAVYLCASSSRLGTGGAGYTFGSGTRLTVV.

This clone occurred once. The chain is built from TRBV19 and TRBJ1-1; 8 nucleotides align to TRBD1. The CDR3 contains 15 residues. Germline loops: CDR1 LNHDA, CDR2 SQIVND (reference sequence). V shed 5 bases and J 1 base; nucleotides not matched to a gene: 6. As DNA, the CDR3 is TGTGCCAGTAGTTTCCCCGACAGGGGGAACACTGAAGCTTTCTTT. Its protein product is CASSFPDRGNTEAFF.

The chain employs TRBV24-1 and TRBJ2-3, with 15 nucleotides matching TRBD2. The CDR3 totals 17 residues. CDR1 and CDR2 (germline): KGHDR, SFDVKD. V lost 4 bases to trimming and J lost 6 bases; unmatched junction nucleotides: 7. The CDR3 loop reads CATSDSGLAGGLDTQYF. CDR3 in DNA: TGTGCCACCAGTGACTCGGGACTAGCGGGGGGATTGGATACGCAGTATTTT.

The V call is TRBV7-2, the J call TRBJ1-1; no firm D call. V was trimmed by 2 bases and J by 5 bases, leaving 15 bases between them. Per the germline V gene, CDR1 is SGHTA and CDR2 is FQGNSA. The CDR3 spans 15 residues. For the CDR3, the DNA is TGTGCCAGCAGCTTATCTAGTTTAGTCGCAACTGAAGCTTTCTTT. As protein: CASSLSSLVATEAFF.

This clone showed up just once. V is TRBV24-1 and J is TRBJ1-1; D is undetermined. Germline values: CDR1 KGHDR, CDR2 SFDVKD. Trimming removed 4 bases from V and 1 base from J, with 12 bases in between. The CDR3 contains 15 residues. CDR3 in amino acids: CATSERGGRNTEAFF. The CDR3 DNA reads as TGTGCCACCAGTGAACGGGGTGGTAGGAACACTGAAGCTTTCTTT.

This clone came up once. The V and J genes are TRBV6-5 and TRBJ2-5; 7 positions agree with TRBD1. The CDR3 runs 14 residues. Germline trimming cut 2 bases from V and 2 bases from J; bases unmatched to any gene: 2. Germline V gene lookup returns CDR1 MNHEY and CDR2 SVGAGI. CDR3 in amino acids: CASSYGTVQETQYF. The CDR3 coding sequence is TGTGCCAGCAGTTACGGGACAGTGCAAGAGACCCAGTACTTC.

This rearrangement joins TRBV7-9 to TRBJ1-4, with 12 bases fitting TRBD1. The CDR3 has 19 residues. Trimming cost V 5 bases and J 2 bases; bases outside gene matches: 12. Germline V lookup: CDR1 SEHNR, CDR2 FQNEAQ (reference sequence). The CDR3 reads CASSDSRDRGRWTNEKLFF. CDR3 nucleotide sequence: TGTGCCAGCAGCGATTCCCGGGACAGGGGGCGTTGGACTAATGAAAAACTGTTTTTT.

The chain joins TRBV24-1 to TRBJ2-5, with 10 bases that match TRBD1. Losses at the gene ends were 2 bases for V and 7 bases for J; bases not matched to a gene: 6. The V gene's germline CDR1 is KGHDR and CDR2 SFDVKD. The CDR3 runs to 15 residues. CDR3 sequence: CATSDSGQGRWTQYF. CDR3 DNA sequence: TGTGCCACCAGTGATTCGGGACAGGGGCGGTGGACCCAGTACTTC.

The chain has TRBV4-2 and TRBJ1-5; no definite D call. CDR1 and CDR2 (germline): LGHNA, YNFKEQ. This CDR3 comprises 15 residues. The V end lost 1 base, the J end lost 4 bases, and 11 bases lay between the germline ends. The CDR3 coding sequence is TGTGCCAGCAGCCAAGGATCGACGGGGAATCAGCCCCAGCATTTT. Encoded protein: CASSQGSTGNQPQHF.

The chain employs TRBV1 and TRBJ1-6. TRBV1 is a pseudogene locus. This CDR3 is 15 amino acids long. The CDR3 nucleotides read TGCACCAGCAGGGGAGGACGGCTGTATAATTCACCCCTCCACTTT. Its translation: CTSRGGRLYNSPLHF.

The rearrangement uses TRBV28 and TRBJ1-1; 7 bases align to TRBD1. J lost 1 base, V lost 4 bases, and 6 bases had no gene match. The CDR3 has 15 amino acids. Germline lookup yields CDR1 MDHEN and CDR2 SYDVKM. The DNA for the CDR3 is TGTGCCAGCAGTTCACAGGGGTCGGCGAACACTGAAGCTTTCTTT. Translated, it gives CASSSQGSANTEAFF.

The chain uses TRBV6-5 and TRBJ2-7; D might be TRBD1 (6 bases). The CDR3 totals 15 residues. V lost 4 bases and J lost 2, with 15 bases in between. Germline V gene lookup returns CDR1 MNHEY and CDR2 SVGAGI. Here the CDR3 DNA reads TGTGCCAGCAGTTTGGCTAGGACAGTGGCCTACGAGCAGTACTTC. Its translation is CASSLARTVAYEQYF.

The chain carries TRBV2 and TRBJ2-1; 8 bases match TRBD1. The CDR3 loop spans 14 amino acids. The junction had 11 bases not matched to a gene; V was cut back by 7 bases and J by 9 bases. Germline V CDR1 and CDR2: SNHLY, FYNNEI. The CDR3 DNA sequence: TGTGCCAGCAATACCGGACAGGGAATGGGTGAGCAGTTCTTC. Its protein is CASNTGQGMGEQFF.

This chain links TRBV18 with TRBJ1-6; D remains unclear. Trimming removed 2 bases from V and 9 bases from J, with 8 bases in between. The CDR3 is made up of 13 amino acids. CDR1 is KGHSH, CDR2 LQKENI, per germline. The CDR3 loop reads CASSPSQASPLHF. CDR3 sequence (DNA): TGTGCCAGCTCACCAAGCCAAGCTTCACCCCTCCACTTT. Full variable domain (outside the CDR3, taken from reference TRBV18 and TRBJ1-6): NAGVMQNPRHLVRRRGQEARLRCSPMKGHSHVYWYRQLPEEGLKFMVYLQKENIIDESGMPKERFSAEFPKEGPSILRIQQVVRGDSAAYFCASSPSQASPLHFGNGTRLTVT.

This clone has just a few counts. CDR3 region: CASSPGVSHEQFF. CDR3 in DNA: TGTGCCAGCAGCCCAGGGGTTAGTCATGAGCAGTTCTTC. This chain connects TRBV11-2 to TRBJ2-1; a possible D gene is TRBD1 (6 bases). V gave up 5 bases and J gave up 8 bases, with 13 bases separating them. This CDR3 contains 13 residues. Germline lookup yields CDR1 SGHAT and CDR2 FQNNGV.

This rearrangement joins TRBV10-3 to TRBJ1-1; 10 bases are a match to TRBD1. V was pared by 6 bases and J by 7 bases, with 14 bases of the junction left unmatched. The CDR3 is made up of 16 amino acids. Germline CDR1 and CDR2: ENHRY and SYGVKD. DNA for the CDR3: TGTGCCATCAGGCCCACTCGGGACAGGGGACAAGGTGAAGCTTTCTTT. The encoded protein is CAIRPTRDRGQGEAFF.

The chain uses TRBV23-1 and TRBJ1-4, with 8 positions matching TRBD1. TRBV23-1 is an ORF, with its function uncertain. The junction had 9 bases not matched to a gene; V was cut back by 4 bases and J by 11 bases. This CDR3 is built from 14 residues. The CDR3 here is CASSPGQGGQKLFF. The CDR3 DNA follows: TGCGCCAGCAGTCCCGGACAGGGCGGGCAGAAACTGTTTTTT.

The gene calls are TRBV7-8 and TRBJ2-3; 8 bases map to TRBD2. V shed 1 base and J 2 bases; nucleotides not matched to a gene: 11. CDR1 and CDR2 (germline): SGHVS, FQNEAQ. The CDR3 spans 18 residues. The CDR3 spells CASSLEGARGGFTDTQYF. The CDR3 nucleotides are TGTGCCAGCAGCTTAGAAGGGGCACGGGGGGGCTTCACAGATACGCAGTATTTT.

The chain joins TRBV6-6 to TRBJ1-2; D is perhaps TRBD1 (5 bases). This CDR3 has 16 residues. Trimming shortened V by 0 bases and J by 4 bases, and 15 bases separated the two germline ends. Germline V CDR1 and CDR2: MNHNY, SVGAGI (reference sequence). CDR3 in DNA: TGTGCCAGCAGTTACTCGAACAGGCCCCTTTCCTATGGCTACACCTTC. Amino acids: CASSYSNRPLSYGYTF.

CDR3 sequence reads: CASSKVGSRYEQYF. The CDR3 nucleotides read TGTGCCAGCAGCAAAGTGGGCTCTCGGTACGAGCAGTACTTC. The chain uses TRBV21-1 and TRBJ2-7; TRBD1, the table's D call, was not compared with the DNA. TRBV21-1 is given as a pseudogene. The CDR3 runs to 14 residues.

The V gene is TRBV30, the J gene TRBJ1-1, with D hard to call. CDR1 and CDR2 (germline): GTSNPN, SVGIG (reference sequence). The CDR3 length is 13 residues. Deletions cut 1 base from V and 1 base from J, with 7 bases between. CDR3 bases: TGTGCCTGGAGTGATATCGGGAACACTGAAGCTTTCTTT. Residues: CAWSDIGNTEAFF.

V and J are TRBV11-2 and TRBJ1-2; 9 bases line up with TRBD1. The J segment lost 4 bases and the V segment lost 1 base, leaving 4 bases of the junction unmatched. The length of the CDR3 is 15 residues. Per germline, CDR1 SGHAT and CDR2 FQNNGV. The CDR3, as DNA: TGTGCCAGCAGCTTAGGGACAGGGGTTACCTATGGCTACACCTTC. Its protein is CASSLGTGVTYGYTF.